This T cell receptor (beta chain) was documented in a study of cytomegalovirus exposure and HLA in healthy donors (dated 2017 in TCRdb). In the study overall: An earlier analysis of several hundred of the donors reported approximately 300 Gb of sequence data and some 120 million unique TCR beta sequences from roughly 180 million T cells. Around 330 gigabases of sequencing data and around 88 million unique TCR sequences made up an early release that covered 640 HLA-typed donors. Of the 300 to 500 genotyped donors, less than 90% were placed in the genetic ancestry cluster associated with self-reported Caucasian donors. The study was designed to test whether signatures of past pathogen exposure could be identified by cataloging public T cell receptors. The study profiled the T cell repertoires of 666 subjects by immunosequencing and related them to cytomegalovirus serostatus. A separate validation cohort of about 110 different subjects was used in addition to the roughly 620-subject first cohort. To predict cytomegalovirus infection status, the study brought together high-throughput TCR immunosequencing, statistical association of individual TCRs with disease status, and machine learning. To study patterns of TCR occurrence, a later analysis re-analyzed previously published TCR beta repertoires from just over 650 donors and added high-resolution HLA genotyping. Rather than using new phenotypic data, the later analysis identified candidate immune exposures from TCR beta sequences and from how often those sequences occurred across donors. In an earlier analysis of a few hundred of the donors, high-throughput TCR beta sequencing was used to judge whether each TCR beta V gene segment behaved as functional or pseudogenic. Alongside the repertoire data, information on donor age, sex, ethnicity and CMV serostatus was compiled. A later genetic analysis took genome-wide SNP genotypes for about 55% of the 666 donors and used that subset as a discovery cohort. All discovery cohort repertoires had been generated using a single sequencing platform. HLA typing included class I and class II loci at four-digit resolution. The number of donors typed differed by locus, with about 629-630 for A, B, C, DRB1 and DQB1, roughly 550 for DQA1, 606 for DPA1, and roughly 450 for DPB1. A handful of DR-DQ haplotypes were handled as single units for association and clustering because linkage in the cohort was strong. Across some 400 genotyped donors of the cohort, an average of roughly 230,000 unique TCR beta nucleotide sequences per donor were sequenced, and around 20% of those sequences were non-productive.

The cohort comprised around 690 healthy bone marrow donors. At the time of sampling, every cohort member was nominally healthy, though immune exposures that went unrecorded were likely present. Of the 700 or so cohort members, around 290 had a positive CMV serostatus and roughly 370 had a negative one, while no CMV serostatus was recorded for the donor. Every donor gave a peripheral blood sample, and the peripheral blood mononuclear cells from that sample were used for TCR beta sequencing. Genomic DNA extraction from the blood cell samples was performed with the Qiagen DNeasy Blood Extraction Kit. The method behind the library was the immunoSEQ multiplex PCR assay. A mixture of 60 forward primers for TCR Vbeta segments and 13 reverse primers for TCR Jbeta segments was used in the multiplex PCR. A multiplex PCR assay on genomic DNA amplified the CDR3 region of rearranged TCR beta genes. The Illumina HiSeq System was used to sequence the amplified TCR beta libraries as 87-base-pair reads. The published analysis was carried out like this. Across the 600 to 700 repertoires, a later analysis counted some 81 million unique TCR beta chains, around 11 million of which were shared by at least two donors. A nearest-neighbor algorithm error-corrected the raw reads and collapsed the reads into unique sequences, merging closely related sequences to remove PCR and sequencing errors. CDR3 sequences were aligned to IMGT reference sequences to assign V, D and J gene segments. For a sequence to be retained, at least a six-nucleotide match to both a V gene segment and a J gene segment was required. A rearrangement counted as productive if the CDR3 had no stop codons and remained in frame with V and J, and every other rearrangement counted as non-productive. CDR3 was defined according to IMGT convention as the region running from the second conserved V-encoded cysteine to the conserved J-encoded phenylalanine. The earlier analysis of about 590 of the donors excluded sequences that lacked an unambiguous match to a single V gene segment. In an earlier analysis of almost 600 of the donors, a V segment was called functional when productive rearrangements were above 56.7%, and segregating when the standard deviation between donors exceeded 5%. A statistical classification framework was built to diagnose cytomegalovirus status from the catalog of TCR beta chain sequences. V and J gene assignment, in a later analysis, came from comparing TCR nucleotide sequences with IMGT/GENE-DB human TR gene sequences. In a later analysis, CDR3 sequences and most-parsimonious VDJ recombination scenarios were assigned using the TCRdist pipeline. In a later analysis, every TCR beta chain was defined by the combination of its CDR3 amino acid sequence and its V-gene family, and reads without a unique V-gene family were dropped. To address suspected cross-contamination and a sequencing artifact, a later analysis removed over 500 highly shared, low-generation-probability nucleotide sequences. In a later analysis, a clonal expansion index for each public chain was calculated from normalized within-repertoire ranks of inferred template counts. Generation probabilities in a later analysis came from a VDJ recombination model fitted to out-of-frame rearrangements, and those results were checked against IGoR. A later analysis scored TCR-TCR, TCR-HLA and TCR-CMV co-occurrence with hypergeometric tests, applying a repertoire-size bias correction to TCR pairs. False discovery rates were estimated in a later analysis by permuting HLA or CMV assignments 20 times. In a later analysis, co-occurring TCRs were grouped using DBSCAN, with TCRdist sequence similarity added in when clustering inside HLA-allele-positive subsets. For co-occurrence clustering, repertoires with fewer than 30,000 or more than 120,000 public chains were excluded, along with 5 or 6 repertoires with anomalous nucleotide sharing. In TCRdb, the immuneACCESS table is reduced to in-frame sequences with V and J assigned. These tables do not hold every clone; where another copy was compared, an unresolved V gene accounts for under half, and the others remain unexplained. The DNA was the basis for D and trimming; V, J and clone size are from that table. The sample table contains about 140,000 clones; only one count was recorded for around three quarters of them. The ten top clones hold under 5.5% of the sample.

The cysteine opens and the phenylalanine closes a CDR3 of 16 amino acids. Solely the CDR3 DNA is kept, with 48 bases framed from the first base. V loses 5 bases at its end and J loses 2 bases; junction bases beyond the gene matches: 7. The germline V gene (reference sequence) supplies CDR1 MNHEY and CDR2 SMNVEV. Turning to this clone: What antigen it recognizes has not been identified. It has no much larger one-base neighbor in the sample; base qualities were not kept.

Overall results and qualifications from the work: A later analysis reported that several top co-occurrence clusters appeared linked to parvovirus B19, influenza, CMV and Epstein-Barr virus. Most TCR sequences were seen in very few donors, while some public TCRs were found in many individuals. A later genetic analysis reported fewer N-insertions in productive TCRs among donors in an Asian-associated ancestry cluster than the roughly 640-donor mean. In a later analysis, TCR association rates were found to vary across HLA loci, with the most associated TCRs seen for DRB1 alleles and the fewest for HLA-C alleles. In a later analysis, HLA-associated TCR beta chains showed more clonal expansion and lower generation probabilities than non-associated chains that were equally common. Sequencing depth was assumed to be roughly uniform across donors in the presence/absence analyses, though that assumption may not hold. Because HLA typing was missing for some donors at each locus, association tests included only the typed subset. Because counts were too low, about 17 rarely observed V segments, including chromosome 9 orphons, were excluded from the earlier analysis of some 590 of the donors. In the study, some 160 TCR beta chains were listed as associated with cytomegalovirus. In vitro tests confirmed that three of the cytomegalovirus-associated TCR beta chains recognize cytomegalovirus antigens. Linkage disequilibrium might explain the correlated functional status among segregating V segments, but an unknown experimental factor could not be ruled out. The authors suggested that the approach could potentially be generalized to other disease states and immunological phenotypes. A later genetic analysis associated a missense DCLRE1C variant with V-gene and J-gene trimming of TCR beta chains, and an independent cohort replicated the association. A later analysis found that most CMV-associated TCR beta chains appeared HLA-restricted, with HLA associations seemingly driven largely by CMV exposure. A further reported finding was that TCR beta sequences accurately predicted the HLA-A and HLA-B alleles for most subjects in the first cohort. The cohort was sequenced for TCR beta chains only, and without alpha or paired-chain data the features that could be detected were limited. In a later analysis, over 15,000 TCR beta sequences were associated with specific HLA alleles at a false discovery rate of 0.05. A cluster of highly shared sequence variants was judged likely to be a technical artifact of the sequencing pipeline. Strong co-occurrence of HLA alleles, especially DR and DQ, made assigning TCR associations to individual alleles difficult. The 87-base-pair reads could not distinguish some IMGT-functional V segments, including TRBV6-2 and TRBV6-3, so those segments were excluded. In an earlier analysis of 587 of the donors, most TCR beta V segments appeared in productive rearrangements about 87% or about 30% of the time, broadly matching IMGT annotations. In both the original and validation cohorts, the classifier was reported to diagnose cytomegalovirus status with high specificity and sensitivity. CMV serostatus was the only immune exposure information available for the cohort.

The rearranged chain carries TRBV27 and TRBJ2-4; TRBD1 lines up with 9 middle nucleotides. What was sequenced was PBMCs. The clonotype comes from a young man in good health. DNA sequence: TGTGCCAGCAGTCCCGGACAGGGGAGGTCCAAAAACATTCAGTACTTC. The encoded protein is CASSPGQGRSKNIQYF.